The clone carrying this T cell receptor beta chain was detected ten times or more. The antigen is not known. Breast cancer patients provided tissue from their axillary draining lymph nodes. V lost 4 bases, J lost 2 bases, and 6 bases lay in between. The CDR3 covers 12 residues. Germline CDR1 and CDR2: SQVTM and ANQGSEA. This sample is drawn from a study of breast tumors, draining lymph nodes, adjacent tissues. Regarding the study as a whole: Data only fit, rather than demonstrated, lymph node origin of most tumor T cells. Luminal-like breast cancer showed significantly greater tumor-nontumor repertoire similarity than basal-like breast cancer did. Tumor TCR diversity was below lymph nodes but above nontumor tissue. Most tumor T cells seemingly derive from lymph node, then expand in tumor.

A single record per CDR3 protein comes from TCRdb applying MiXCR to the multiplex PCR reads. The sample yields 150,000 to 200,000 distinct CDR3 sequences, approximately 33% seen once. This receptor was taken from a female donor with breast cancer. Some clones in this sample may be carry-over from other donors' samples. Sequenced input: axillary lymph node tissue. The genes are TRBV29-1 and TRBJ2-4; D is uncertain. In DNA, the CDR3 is TGCAGCGTTGTGGGTACCAAAAACATTCAGTACTTC. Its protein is CSVVGTKNIQYF.